This section outlines one TCR beta chain sequence together with its context. The junction departs from the called germline gene at one end, perhaps through a read error. RNA was extracted from bulk tissue without any cell sorting. This sample is drawn from a study of tumor and adjacent non-tumor tissue in lung cancer. TCRbeta libraries were built with three rounds of nested PCR, modified from ARM-PCR. TCRdb used MiXCR to reprocess the multiplex PCR reads, holding one entry per CDR3 protein. The sample shows fewer than 120,000 distinct CDR3 sequences, approximately 87% of them seen only once. The CDR3 covers 15 residues. Germline lookup yields CDR1 MNHEY and CDR2 SVGEGT.

The sequencing sample was made of lung tumor tissue. The clonotype was recovered from a man aged 65-85 years with non-small cell lung cancer. The chain links TRBV6-2 or TRBV6-3 to TRBJ2-1, with 8 nucleotides matching TRBD2. This chain's CDR3 is CASSPGLGSTNDQFF. Here the CDR3 DNA reads TGTGCCAGCAGTCCGGGACTAGGGAGTACCAATGATCAGTTCTTC.